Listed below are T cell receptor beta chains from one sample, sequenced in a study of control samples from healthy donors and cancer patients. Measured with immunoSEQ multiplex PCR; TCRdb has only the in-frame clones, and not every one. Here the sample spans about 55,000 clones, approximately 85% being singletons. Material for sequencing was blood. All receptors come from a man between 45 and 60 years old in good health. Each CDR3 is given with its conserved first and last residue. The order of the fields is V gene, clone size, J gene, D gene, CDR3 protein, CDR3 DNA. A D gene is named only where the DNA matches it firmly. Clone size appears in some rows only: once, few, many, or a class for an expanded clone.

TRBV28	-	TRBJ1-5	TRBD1	CASSWGTGVQPQHF	TGTGCCAGCAGTTGGGGGACAGGGGTTCAGCCCCAGCATTTT
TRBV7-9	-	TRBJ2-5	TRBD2	CASSLGAGGQETQYF	TGTGCCAGCAGCTTAGGAGCGGGAGGTCAGGAGACCCAGTACTTC
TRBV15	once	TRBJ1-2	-	CATSRGKLNQGWGNYGYTF	TGTGCCACCAGCAGAGGGAAGCTTAACCAGGGGTGGGGAAACTATGGCTACACCTTC
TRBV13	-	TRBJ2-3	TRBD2	CASSLGAGGGTQYF	TGTGCCAGCAGCTTAGGCGCGGGAGGCGGGACGCAGTATTTT
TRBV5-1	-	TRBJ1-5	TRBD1	CASSTGDVSQPQHF	TGCGCCAGCAGTACAGGGGATGTTTCTCAGCCCCAGCATTTT
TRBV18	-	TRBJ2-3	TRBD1	CASSPPETGFDTQYF	TGTGCCAGCTCACCACCTGAGACAGGGTTTGATACGCAGTATTTT
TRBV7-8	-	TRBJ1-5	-	CASSLGGWYSNQPQHF	TGTGCCAGCAGCTTAGGTGGATGGTATAGCAATCAGCCCCAGCATTTT
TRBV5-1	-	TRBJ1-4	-	CASSFGPAAVGEKLFF	TGCGCCAGCAGCTTTGGGCCAGCGGCCGTCGGGGAAAAACTGTTTTTT
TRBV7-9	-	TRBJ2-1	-	CASSLGSQRYGLF	TGTGCCAGCAGCTTAGGATCCCAAAGGTACGGTCTCTTC
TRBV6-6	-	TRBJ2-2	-	CASSPGSKAGGWAGELFF	TGTGCCAGCAGTCCAGGGTCCAAAGCTGGGGGTTGGGCCGGGGAGCTGTTTTTT
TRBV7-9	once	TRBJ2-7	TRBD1	CASSLEGGQGLNEQYF	TGTGCCAGCAGCTTGGAGGGGGGACAGGGTCTAAACGAGCAGTACTTC
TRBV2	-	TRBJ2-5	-	CATDSQAETQYF	TGTGCCACGGACAGCCAGGCGGAGACCCAGTACTTC
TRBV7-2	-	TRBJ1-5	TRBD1	CASSLTGGQPQHF	TGTGCCAGCAGCTTAACAGGGGGCCAGCCCCAGCATTTT
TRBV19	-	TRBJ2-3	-	CASSSLALPRADTQYF	TGTGCCAGTAGTAGCCTAGCGCTACCTCGTGCAGATACGCAGTATTTT
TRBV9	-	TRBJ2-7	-	CASSIGAVATYEQYF	TGTGCCAGCAGCATCGGGGCGGTCGCCACCTACGAGCAGTACTTC
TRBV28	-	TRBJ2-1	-	CASRISGSSYNEQFF	TGTGCCAGCAGGATTAGCGGAAGCTCCTACAATGAGCAGTTCTTC
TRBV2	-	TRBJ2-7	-	CASSPLGGPTYEQYF	TGTGCCAGCAGTCCCCTCGGCGGGCCTACCTACGAGCAGTACTTC
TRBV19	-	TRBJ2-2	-	CASSETPSGELFF	TGTGCCAGTAGTGAAACCCCCTCTGGGGAGCTGTTTTTT
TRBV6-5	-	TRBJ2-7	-	CASSHRDAEQYF	TGTGCCAGCAGCCACCGCGATGCCGAGCAGTACTTC
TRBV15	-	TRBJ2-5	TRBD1	CATSREGTGNAETQYF	TGTGCCACCAGCAGAGAAGGGACAGGGAATGCAGAGACCCAGTACTTC
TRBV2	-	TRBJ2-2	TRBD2	CASRRLATGELFF	TGTGCCAGCAGACGACTAGCGACCGGGGAGCTGTTTTTT
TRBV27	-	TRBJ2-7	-	CASSPRWRVGDEQYF	TGTGCCAGCAGTCCCAGGTGGAGGGTGGGCGACGAGCAGTACTTC
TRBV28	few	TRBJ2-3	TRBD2	CASSLPGGSDTQYF	TGTGCCAGCAGTTTACCTGGCGGGAGTGATACGCAGTATTTT
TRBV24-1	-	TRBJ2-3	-	CATSDYPTDTQYF	TGTGCCACCAGTGATTACCCCACAGATACGCAGTATTTT
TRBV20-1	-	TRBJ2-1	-	CSVKGGNEQFF	TGCAGTGTCAAGGGGGGGAATGAGCAGTTCTTC
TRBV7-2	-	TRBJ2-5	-	CASSLKGSETQYF	TGTGCCAGCAGCTTGAAGGGGTCGGAGACCCAGTACTTC
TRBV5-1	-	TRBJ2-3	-	CASSLGSPSTDTQYF	TGCGCCAGCAGCTTGGGCAGCCCAAGCACAGATACGCAGTATTTT
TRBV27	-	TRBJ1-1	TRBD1	CASSSHTGGTEAFF	TGTGCCAGCAGTTCCCACACAGGGGGCACTGAAGCTTTCTTT
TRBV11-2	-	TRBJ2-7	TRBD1	CASSLTGAKPYEQYF	TGTGCCAGCAGCTTGACAGGGGCGAAACCCTACGAGCAGTACTTC
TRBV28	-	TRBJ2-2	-	CASSVDTFNTGELFF	TGTGCCAGCAGTGTAGACACCTTCAACACCGGGGAGCTGTTTTTT
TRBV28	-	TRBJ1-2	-	CASSLRPRQAEHGYTF	TGTGCCAGCAGTTTAAGACCCCGACAGGCCGAACATGGCTACACCTTC
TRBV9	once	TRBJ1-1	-	CASSVGVGGMNTEAFF	TGTGCCAGCAGCGTAGGGGTTGGAGGAATGAACACTGAAGCTTTCTTT
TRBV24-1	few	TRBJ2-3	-	CATSDLKAEGRSLGAPTDTQYF	TGTGCCACCAGTGATTTAAAGGCGGAGGGTAGAAGCCTCGGGGCTCCCACAGATACGCAGTATTTT
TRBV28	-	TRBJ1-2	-	CASSLSPTRGGGGYTF	TGTGCCAGCAGTTTATCCCCTACCAGGGGCGGAGGTGGCTACACCTTC
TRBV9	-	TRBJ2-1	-	CASSVDGSTNNEQFF	TGTGCCAGCAGCGTAGATGGTTCCACTAACAATGAGCAGTTCTTC
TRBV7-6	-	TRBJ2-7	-	CASSLAGSSYEQYF	TGTGCCAGCAGCTTAGCTGGCAGTTCCTACGAGCAGTACTTC
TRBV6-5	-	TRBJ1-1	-	CASSYSNPNTEAFF	TGTGCCAGCAGTTACTCGAATCCGAACACTGAAGCTTTCTTT
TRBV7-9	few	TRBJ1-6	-	CASSLGFAGESPLHF	TGTGCCAGCAGCTTAGGCTTTGCAGGGGAATCACCCCTCCACTTT
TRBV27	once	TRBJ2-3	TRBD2	CASKQTSGGADTQYF	TGTGCCAGCAAGCAGACTAGCGGCGGTGCAGATACGCAGTATTTT
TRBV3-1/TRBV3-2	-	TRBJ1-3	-	CASSQMGRAELSPGNTIYF	TGTGCCAGCAGCCAAATGGGGAGGGCAGAACTCTCACCTGGAAACACCATATATTTT
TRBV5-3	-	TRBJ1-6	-	CASQNSPLHF	TGTGCCAGTCAGAATTCACCCCTCCACTTT
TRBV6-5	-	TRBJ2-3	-	CASEDTADTQYF	TGTGCCTCGGAGGACACCGCAGATACGCAGTATTTT
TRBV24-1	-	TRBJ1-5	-	CATSEGAQPQHF	TGTGCCACCAGTGAAGGGGCGCAGCCCCAGCATTTT
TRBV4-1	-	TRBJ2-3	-	CASSQGADTQYF	TGCGCCAGCAGCCAAGGGGCAGATACGCAGTATTTT
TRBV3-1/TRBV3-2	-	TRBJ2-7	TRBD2	CASSPGLASYEQYF	TGTGCCAGCAGCCCTGGACTAGCGAGCTACGAGCAGTACTTC
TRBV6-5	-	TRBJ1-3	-	CASSYSGTGNTIYF	TGTGCCAGCAGTTACTCGGGGACTGGAAACACCATATATTTT
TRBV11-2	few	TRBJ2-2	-	CASSSHMGTAGELFF	TGTGCCAGCAGCTCACATATGGGGACGGCCGGGGAGCTGTTTTTT
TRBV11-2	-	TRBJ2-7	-	CASSNRHEQYF	TGTGCCAGCTCAAACCGTCACGAGCAGTACTTC
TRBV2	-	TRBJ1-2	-	CASSELRGGQKDGYTF	TGTGCCAGCAGTGAATTAAGGGGCGGACAGAAGGATGGCTACACCTTC